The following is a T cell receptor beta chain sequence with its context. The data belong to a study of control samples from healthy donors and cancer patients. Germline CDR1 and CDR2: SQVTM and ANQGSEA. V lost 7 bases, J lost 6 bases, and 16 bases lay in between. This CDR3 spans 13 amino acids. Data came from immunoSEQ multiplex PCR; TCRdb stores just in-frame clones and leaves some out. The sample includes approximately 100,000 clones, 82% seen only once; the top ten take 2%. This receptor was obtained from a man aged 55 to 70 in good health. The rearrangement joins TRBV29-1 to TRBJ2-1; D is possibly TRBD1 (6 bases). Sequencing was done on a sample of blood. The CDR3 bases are TGCAGCGGAACTAGGGGGATATCCAATGAGCAGTTCTTC. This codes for CSGTRGISNEQFF.